This entry features one T cell receptor beta chain sequence. Its specificity is not known. This sample is part of a study of cytomegalovirus exposure and HLA in healthy donors. Broader study findings: TCR association rates varied by HLA locus in a later analysis, with DRB1 highest and HLA-C lowest.

The PCR made use of 60 Vbeta and 13 Jbeta primers. The repertoire was sequenced with immunoSEQ multiplex PCR; TCRdb's copy has only in-frame clones and lacks some. The sample contains 200,000 to 250,000 clones, over 65% of which appear only once. The V end was cut by 7 bases, the J end by 1 base, with 13 bases between. This CDR3 contains 14 residues. Germline CDR1 reads ENHRY; CDR2 reads SYGVKD. The sample comprised PBMCs. The receptor was isolated from a man aged 18 to 29 in good health and CMV-seronegative. The J gene is TRBJ1-1, the V gene TRBV10-3; possible D gene TRBD1, 6 bases. The CDR3 protein is CAIIPDSENTEAFF. CDR3 nucleotide sequence: TGTGCCATCATTCCGGACAGTGAGAACACTGAAGCTTTCTTT.